This record looks at one TCR beta chain sequence and its context. This clonotype was recorded many times. This receptor's antigen is unknown. Qualities for individual bases were not recorded, and no much larger clone is one base off. Its CDR3 holds 13 amino acids, cysteine through phenylalanine. Only the CDR3 region is kept as DNA, spanning 39 bases read in frame from base 1. V drops 6 bases and J drops 2 bases, leaving 7 bases in between. Set within a cohort of healthcare workers in London, UK, this nested case-control study involved weekly PCR testing of nasopharyngeal swabs along with blood sampling. Between 23 and 31 March 2020, the week of the UK lockdown, healthcare workers were enrolled and then followed up weekly for as long as 16 weeks. This sample is part of a study of early T cells in non-severe SARS-CoV-2 infection (dated by TCRdb to about 2021). Regarding the research as a whole: Bulk RNA from unsorted whole blood was used for TCR sequencing, so alpha and beta chains could not be paired.

Study-level results and caveats: VDJdb matching was skewed toward anti-spike CD8 responses, so virus-specific expansions were likely underestimated and private and CD4 specificities were missed.

The library was built by means of 5' RACE. This sample was sequenced with a NextSeq 500. The TCR library protocol attached unique molecular identifiers to individual cDNA molecules to correct for sequencing error and PCR bias. Both TCR alpha and beta chains were sequenced, and tight co-correlation was observed between alpha and beta sequence abundances in each sample. From the authors' description of their analysis: V gene, J gene and CDR3 annotation of TCR sequences was performed with Decombinator V4. TCRs were defined as expanded if a significant change between any two time points was detected under a Poisson model with p below 0.0001. TCR abundances were normalised to the total number of TCRs sequenced per sample and were expressed as counts per million. TRAV1-2 paired with TRAJ12, TRAJ20 or TRAJ33 defined MAIT TCRs, while TRAV10 paired with TRAJ18 defined iNKT TCRs. A search of VDJdb, accessed on 1 November 2021, was run for TCRs annotated to CMV, EBV and SARS-CoV-2, with TCRs annotated for multiple antigens excluded. TCRdb reprocessed the public reads (quality trimming at Q25 with fastp, clone calling with MiXCR) and kept in-frame beta chains. Rows with a matching CDR3 protein are joined into one entry that keeps the most common DNA and genes. What appears here as the V and J calls and clone size reflects TCRdb's work, not the paper's. The sample table records 45,000 to 50,000 distinct CDR3 sequences; about 5.6% of these occur just once. Under 5% of the sample is taken by the ten largest.

Recombination linked TRBV12-3 or TRBV12-4 to TRBJ2-2; too little of a D gene remains to name it. The origin of this receptor is an adult who was a healthcare worker with PCR-confirmed SARS-CoV-2 infection or an uninfected control (not recorded which). The sequencing sample was made of whole blood. The DNA sequence reads TGTGCCAGCAGCCGAAGAAACACCGGGGAGCTGTTTTTT. Translated, it reads CASSRRNTGELFF.